This is a list of T cell receptor beta chains from one sample in a study of blood T cell repertoires in COVID-19. Profiled with immunoSEQ multiplex PCR; TCRdb holds only in-frame clones, not every one. The table has 90,000 to 130,000 clones, more than 75% seen once. Sequencing input: peripheral blood. All receptors derive from a man aged 40-49 years with acute or convalescent COVID-19. CDR3s leave out the opening cysteine and the closing phenylalanine or tryptophan.

>TRBV9
ASSVVAGSDTQY
>TRBV6-5
ASSFDRGLYYGYT
>TRBV6-5
ASSYRGQGAGYT
>TRBV4-3
ASSQGVRTASNEKLF
>TRBV2
ASNRGQDNQPQH
>TRBV19
ASSIVGQSEQF
>TRBV18
ASSPVFEGVETQY
>TRBV7-2
ASSPRGLGTEAF
>TRBV7-2
ASSPRGGLRNEQF
>TRBV5-4
ASSLDRGYGYT
>TRBV7-9
ASSLTGTTNEKLF
>TRBV28
ASSLLAPYEQY
>TRBV2
ASRGAGLQETQY
>TRBV7-3
ASSSRVNNEQF
>TRBV10-3
AISTGQGNWGETQY
>TRBV19
ASTSLRGQGNNQPQH
>TRBV25-1
ASSDPPAYEQY
>TRBV6-5
ASSRRGRINEKLF
>TRBV4-1
ASSQLPGTVIQETQY
>TRBV12-3/TRBV12-4
ASKPGQGNEQY
>TRBV14
ASSHPGPLSQGNYGYT
>TRBV3-1/TRBV3-2
ASSLGTSGRSLQETQY
>TRBV19
ASSMGAASGSGNEQF
>TRBV14
ASSRLRGLTGNTIY
>TRBV28
ASSRGGYGYT
>TRBV2
ASRGQKHTEAF
>TRBV7-6
ASSSRLAGNNEQF
>TRBV6-5
ASYRQRVYNEQF
>TRBV21-1
ASSPLRVPNEKLF
>TRBV18
ASSPQGLAQQF
>TRBV18
ASSPTTGMNTEAF
>TRBV18
ASSPLVENSPLH
>TRBV6-5
ASRILGGPGYGYT
>TRBV14
ASSQEVGGAKNIQY
>TRBV18
ASSPGQGNEKLF
>TRBV7-3
ASSQTSSGANVLT